This TCR beta chain was obtained from a study of read filtering for tumor transcriptome and immune sequencing. Regarding the study as a whole: Sorted CD138-negative bone marrow cells were not purified T cells.

Comments on this clonotype: Its cognate antigen is unknown.

The CDR3 contains 14 residues. V was trimmed by 6 bases and J by 2 bases, leaving 11 bases between them. CDR1 SQVTM and CDR2 ANQGSEA come from the germline V gene. Molecular barcoded adaptors covering alpha/delta and beta/gamma chains were used on 400 ng RNA. TCRdb processed the reads anew with MiXCR; each CDR3 protein has one entry. The sample records about 130,000 distinct CDR3 sequences, over 10% being singletons. This rearrangement joins TRBV29-1 to TRBJ2-6; a possible D gene is TRBD1 (6 bases). Sequenced material: a population of CD138-negative cells sorted from bone marrow. The clonotype comes from a donor aged 40 or older with multiple myeloma. CDR3 region: CSVWTVTGANVLTF. Written as DNA, the CDR3 is TGCAGCGTCTGGACAGTGACTGGGGCCAACGTCCTGACTTTC.